Listed below are T cell receptor beta chains from one sample, sequenced in a study of OX40 agonist ivuxolimab in advanced cancers. The data were produced by immunoSEQ multiplex PCR, yet TCRdb's version contains in-frame clones alone and is incomplete. This table has roughly 70,000 clones, 80% to 90% appearing once. Here the sequenced sample was CD4+ or CD8+ T cells sorted from blood, taken in a trial of the OX40 agonist ivuxolimab. Receptors originate from an adult with an advanced solid tumor such as melanoma, head and neck, liver or kidney cancer. Both conserved end residues are part of each CDR3. A D gene is named only where the DNA matches it firmly. A clone size is listed for some rows: how often the clone was seen (once, few, many), or a class if it is expanded.

.,.,TRBJ2-3,TRBV7-9,TGTGCCAGCAGCGCCGACCCCCTCTCAGATACGCAGTATTTT,CASSADPLSDTQYF
once,TRBD2,TRBJ2-1,TRBV10-3,TGTGCCCTCAGAAGGGGAGGGTCCTACAATGAGCAGTTCTTC,CALRRGGSYNEQFF
once,.,TRBJ2-3,TRBV11-3,TGTGCCAGCAGCTATAAGACAGGTCGTGGGGATACGCAGTATTTT,CASSYKTGRGDTQYF
.,.,TRBJ2-1,TRBV7-9,TGTGCCAGCAGCTTCGTGAGCGCGGGTCAGGAGCAGTTCTTC,CASSFVSAGQEQFF
.,.,TRBJ2-1,TRBV10-1,TGCGCCAGCAGTGAGCTAGGGCCGGGTTTTAATGAGCAGTTCTTC,CASSELGPGFNEQFF
.,.,TRBJ1-2,TRBV28,TGTGCCAGCAGTTTACAGGAACGTGGCTACACCTTC,CASSLQERGYTF
.,TRBD1,TRBJ1-2,TRBV9,TGTGCCAGCAGCCCCTTATTCGGGACAGTGGTCGATAGCTACACCTTC,CASSPLFGTVVDSYTF
.,TRBD2,TRBJ2-1,TRBV4-3,TGCGCCAGCAGCCAAGGAGGGCCCGGGACTAGCGGGAGCGATGAGCAGTTCTTC,CASSQGGPGTSGSDEQFF
.,TRBD1,TRBJ1-1,TRBV28,TGTGCCAGCAGACCACAGGGGGGCGGAAACACTGAAGCTTTCTTT,CASRPQGGGNTEAFF
.,TRBD1,TRBJ2-1,TRBV6-6,TGTGCCAGCAGCTCCGGGACAGGGGTTGTCAATGAGCAGTTCTTC,CASSSGTGVVNEQFF
.,TRBD1,TRBJ1-4,TRBV7-9,TGTGCCAGCAGCTTCCGGACAGGGGGCAGTGAAAAACTGTTTTTT,CASSFRTGGSEKLFF
few,.,TRBJ1-5,TRBV6-6,TGTGCCAGCAGTTCAGACGGAGATCAGCCCCAGCATTTT,CASSSDGDQPQHF
.,.,TRBJ1-5,TRBV30,TGTGCCTGGAGCGACCCAGGGAATCAGCCCCAGCATTTT,CAWSDPGNQPQHF